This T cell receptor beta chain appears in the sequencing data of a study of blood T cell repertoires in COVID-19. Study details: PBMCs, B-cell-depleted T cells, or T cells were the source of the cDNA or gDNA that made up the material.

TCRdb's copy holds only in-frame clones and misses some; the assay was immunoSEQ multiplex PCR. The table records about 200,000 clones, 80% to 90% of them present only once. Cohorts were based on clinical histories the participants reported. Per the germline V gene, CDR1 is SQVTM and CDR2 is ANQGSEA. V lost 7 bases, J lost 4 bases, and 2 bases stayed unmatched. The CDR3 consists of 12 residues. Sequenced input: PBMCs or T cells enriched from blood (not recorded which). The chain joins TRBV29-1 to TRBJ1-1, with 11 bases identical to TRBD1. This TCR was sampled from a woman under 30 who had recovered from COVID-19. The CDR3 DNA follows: TGCAGCGCCGGGACAGGGGGCACTGAAGCTTTCTTT. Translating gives CSAGTGGTEAFF.